Listed here are 11 T cell receptor beta chains from one sample, sequenced in a study of OX40 agonist ivuxolimab in advanced cancers. Using immunoSEQ multiplex PCR, the repertoire was profiled, and TCRdb retains in-frame clones only, with some absent. The data show some 62,000 clones, with just under 85% seen just once and approximately 9.4% held by the top ten. The sample in question was CD4+ or CD8+ T cells sorted from blood, obtained in a trial of the OX40 agonist ivuxolimab. These receptors were collected from an adult with an advanced solid tumor such as melanoma, head and neck, liver or kidney cancer.

The rearrangement links TRBV4-3 to TRBJ1-2, with TRBD1 as a possible D gene (6 bases). The CDR3 consists of 13 residues. CDR1 and CDR2 (germline): LGHNA, YSLEER. V gave up 5 bases and J gave up 7 bases, with 14 bases separating them. The CDR3 DNA is TGCGCCAGCAGCGAAATACAGGGTGTTGGCTACACCTTC. Residues: CASSEIQGVGYTF.

V usage is TRBV5-4 and J usage is TRBJ1-1; unclear D gene. Trimming stripped 4 bases from V and 1 base from J, with 8 bases between. This CDR3 contains 13 residues. Germline V gives CDR1 SGHNT, CDR2 YYREEE (reference sequence). The CDR3 here is CASSRTSNTEAFF. For the CDR3, the DNA is TGTGCCAGCAGCCGGACCTCGAACACTGAAGCTTTCTTT.

The CDR3 reads CASSVQAGVSTDTQYF. In DNA form, the CDR3 reads TGTGCCAGCAGCGTACAAGCGGGGGTTAGCACAGATACGCAGTATTTT. The gene calls are TRBV9 and TRBJ2-3, with 8 nucleotides matching TRBD2. V was clipped by 1 base and J by 0 bases; unmatched bases: 4. CDR1 is SGDLS, CDR2 YYNGEE, per germline. The CDR3 covers 16 residues.

The CDR3 region is CASNWGLSSIINEQFF. The CDR3 DNA follows: TGTGCCAGTAACTGGGGGCTTTCGAGTATTATCAATGAGCAGTTCTTC. The chain combines TRBV19 with TRBJ2-1; D is possibly TRBD1 (6 bases). CDR3 length: 16 amino acids. The V end was cut by 7 bases, the J end by 6 bases, with 22 bases between. Per the germline V gene, CDR1 is LNHDA and CDR2 is SQIVND (reference sequence).

The chain links TRBV28 to TRBJ1-3; 7 bases are a match to TRBD1. The CDR3 spans 17 residues. V shed 6 bases and J 0 bases; nucleotides not matched to a gene: 11. CDR1 is MDHEN, CDR2 SYDVKM, per germline. CDR3: CASSLPPGQISGNTIYF. DNA of the CDR3: TGTGCCAGCAGCTTGCCCCCGGGACAGATCTCTGGAAACACCATATATTTT. Combining the CDR3 with reference TRBV28 and TRBJ1-3 gives the whole variable domain DVKVTQSSRYLVKRTGEKVFLECVQDMDHENMFWYRQDPGLGLRLIYFSYDVKMKEKGDIPEGYSVSREKKERFSLILESASTNQTSMYLCASSLPPGQISGNTIYFGEGSWLTVV.

As DNA, the CDR3 is TGTGCCACCAGACTAGCGGGGGACTACGAGCAGTACTTC. It specifies CATRLAGDYEQYF. J is TRBJ2-7 and V is TRBV10-3; 12 positions agree with TRBD2. Germline assignment: CDR1 ENHRY and CDR2 SYGVKD. Trimming at V came to 10 bases and at J to 3 bases, leaving 4 bases not matched to a gene. This CDR3 region has 13 residues.

The chain employs TRBV19 and TRBJ2-7; D might be TRBD1 (5 bases). V was shortened by 4 bases and J by 5 bases, with 12 bases between the two germline ends. This CDR3 is 13 amino acids long. Germline CDR1 LNHDA, CDR2 SQIVND (reference sequence). CDR3 nucleotide sequence: TGTGCCAGTAGTACGGACACCCTCGACGAGCAGTACTTC. It encodes CASSTDTLDEQYF.

The chain is built from TRBV5-4 and TRBJ2-7; no firm D call. V was shortened by 4 bases and J by 6 bases, with 17 bases between the two germline ends. The CDR3 length is 14 residues. Per germline, CDR1 SGHNT and CDR2 YYREEE (reference sequence). The CDR3 is CASSAKVGSGEQYF. DNA for the CDR3: TGTGCCAGCAGCGCCAAGGTTGGGTCGGGCGAGCAGTACTTC.

This clone was seen more than once but under ten times. The chain joins TRBV28 to TRBJ1-5; possibly TRBD1 for D (5 bases). Trimming left V 3 bases short and J 11 bases short, with 14 bases between. CDR3 length: 13 amino acids. Germline assignment: CDR1 MDHEN and CDR2 SYDVKM. CDR3 coding DNA: TGTGCCAGCAGTTTCGGAGGGGAAAGAGCCCAGCATTTT. Amino acid sequence: CASSFGGERAQHF.

This clone showed up just a few times. The J gene is TRBJ1-6, the V gene TRBV2, with 7 bases fitting TRBD1. The V gene's germline CDR1 is SNHLY and CDR2 FYNNEI. Trimming at V came to 6 bases and at J to 0 bases, leaving 8 bases not matched to a gene. The length of the CDR3 is 17 residues. The CDR3 region is CASRTRTGASYNSPLHF. CDR3 sequence (DNA): TGTGCCAGCAGGACTCGGACAGGAGCCTCCTATAATTCACCCCTCCACTTT.

CDR3: CASGTGGPGTEAFF. The CDR3 nucleotides read TGTGCCAGCGGGACAGGCGGCCCTGGCACTGAAGCTTTCTTT. The chain is built from TRBV6-1 and TRBJ1-1, with TRBD1 matching over 8 bases. This CDR3 contains 14 residues. Germline-derived CDR1 and CDR2 are MNHNS and SASEGT. V shed 8 bases and J 4 bases; nucleotides not matched to a gene: 9.